A selection of T cell receptor beta chains follows, all from one sample in a study of shared clonotypes between healthy human individuals. TCRdb's table, derived via immunoSEQ multiplex PCR, lists solely in-frame clones and lacks some. The data hold millions of clones, with about 95% observed a single time. The sequenced material came from naive CD8+ T cells sorted from blood. The receptors shown here come from a man younger than 35 in good health. CDR3s leave out the opening cysteine and the closing phenylalanine or tryptophan. The size entry is marked missing in some rows and otherwise reads once, few, many or a size class.

V	size	J	CDR3
TRBV2	NA	TRBJ2-3	ASSVNPDTQY
TRBV4-1	NA	TRBJ2-7	ASSQVGLHSYEQY
TRBV27	NA	TRBJ2-7	ASSPETGGRHEQY
TRBV25-1	NA	TRBJ2-5	ASSDVALQETQY
TRBV7-9	NA	TRBJ2-7	ASASGSSYEQY
TRBV9	once	TRBJ2-2	ASSVVTQIRVPGELF
TRBV6-5	NA	TRBJ2-7	ASSYGSAGYEQY
TRBV11-3	NA	TRBJ1-2	ASSFGGGYGYT
TRBV29-1	NA	TRBJ2-1	SPRVILQNEQF
TRBV5-3	NA	TRBJ2-2	ARSRDTGELF
TRBV5-4	NA	TRBJ1-1	ASSGVTEAF
TRBV25-1	few	TRBJ1-2	ASSESGYT
TRBV27	NA	TRBJ2-7	ASRSGGEQY
TRBV27	NA	TRBJ2-3	ASSSGQGADTQY
TRBV19	NA	TRBJ1-1	ASRDRGGRYTEAF
TRBV9	NA	TRBJ2-2	ASSDPVTDTNTGELF
TRBV11-2	NA	TRBJ2-3	ASSLWTSGSADTQY
TRBV7-9	NA	TRBJ2-1	ASSLESYNEQF
TRBV5-4	NA	TRBJ1-2	ASSRTLGNGYT
TRBV28	NA	TRBJ2-7	ASSFNEQY
TRBV19	NA	TRBJ2-2	ASSGDPGQLNTGELF
TRBV11-2	NA	TRBJ2-7	ASSLGEGDYEQY
TRBV4-3	NA	TRBJ1-6	ASSQESPGWGNNSPLH
TRBV7-9	NA	TRBJ2-7	ASSPWAGNEQY
TRBV5-1	NA	TRBJ2-3	ASSSREKTDTQY
TRBV7-7	NA	TRBJ2-5	ASSFRDSRQETQY
TRBV6-5	NA	TRBJ2-7	ASSRLAGDDEQY
TRBV7-8	NA	TRBJ2-3	ASSLTLAESTDTQY
TRBV28	NA	TRBJ1-6	ASQGVDNSPLH
TRBV7-9	NA	TRBJ2-3	ASSLGGGGTTDTQY
TRBV11-2	NA	TRBJ2-5	ASSLALGQGKETQY
TRBV6-5	NA	TRBJ1-3	ASSSGTGISGNTIY
TRBV7-6	NA	TRBJ2-1	ASSPPTQGAPNEQF
TRBV29-1	NA	TRBJ2-1	SVESDSMYNEQF
TRBV28	NA	TRBJ2-3	ASSLLGQGAVNTQY
TRBV6-6	NA	TRBJ2-1	ASSSPGLAGVSEQF
TRBV19	NA	TRBJ2-7	ASSTSGSIHEQY
TRBV7-6	NA	TRBJ2-3	ASSLGPDTQY
TRBV19	NA	TRBJ1-1	ASSPPWNTEAF
TRBV6-5	NA	TRBJ2-5	ASSLLAGDETQY
TRBV5-4	few	TRBJ2-1	ASSFWRGVGNEQF
TRBV19	NA	TRBJ2-7	ASSGSRPY
TRBV4-3	once	TRBJ2-7	ASSEVGTGFYEQY
TRBV19	NA	TRBJ2-7	ASSSGTGYYEQY
TRBV25-1	NA	TRBJ1-1	ASIAQGGTEAF
TRBV30	once	TRBJ1-5	AWEGTGAGQPQH
TRBV27	NA	TRBJ2-1	ASSLTSVYNEQF
TRBV6-1	few	TRBJ2-7	ASSEEDSGFSYEQY
TRBV27	NA	TRBJ2-1	ASSPGLEYNEQF
TRBV18	NA	TRBJ1-4	ASSPLQGAGEKLF
TRBV27	NA	TRBJ1-6	ASSLSPTGLYNSPLH
TRBV5-4	NA	TRBJ2-3	ASSLWGALDTQY
TRBV6-6	NA	TRBJ2-4	ASSLTGVGTKNIQY
TRBV5-1	NA	TRBJ2-1	ASSRQGGGEQF
TRBV6-5	NA	TRBJ1-2	ASSYSGGGGYGYT
TRBV5-4	once	TRBJ2-5	ASRVRTGGHQETQY
TRBV5-4	NA	TRBJ2-7	ASSSGTALSRYEQY
TRBV4-1	NA	TRBJ2-1	ASSHRQTNEQF
TRBV27	NA	TRBJ2-1	ASSFGLAGESHNEQF